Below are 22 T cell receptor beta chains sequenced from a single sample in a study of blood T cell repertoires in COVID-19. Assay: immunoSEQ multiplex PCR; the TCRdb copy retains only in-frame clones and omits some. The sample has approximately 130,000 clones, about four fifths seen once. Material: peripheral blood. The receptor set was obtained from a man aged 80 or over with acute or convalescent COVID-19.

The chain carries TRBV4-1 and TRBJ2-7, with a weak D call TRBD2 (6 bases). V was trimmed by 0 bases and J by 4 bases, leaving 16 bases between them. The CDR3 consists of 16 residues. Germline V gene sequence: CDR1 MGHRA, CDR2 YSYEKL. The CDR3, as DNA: TGCGCCAGCAGCCAAGATTCTGTGACTAGTGGTTACGAGCAGTACTTC. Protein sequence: CASSQDSVTSGYEQYF.

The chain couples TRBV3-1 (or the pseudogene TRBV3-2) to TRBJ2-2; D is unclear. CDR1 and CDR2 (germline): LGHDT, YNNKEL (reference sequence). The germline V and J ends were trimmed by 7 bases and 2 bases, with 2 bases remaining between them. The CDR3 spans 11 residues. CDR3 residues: CASTNTGELFF. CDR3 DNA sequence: TGTGCCAGCACTAACACCGGGGAGCTGTTTTTT.

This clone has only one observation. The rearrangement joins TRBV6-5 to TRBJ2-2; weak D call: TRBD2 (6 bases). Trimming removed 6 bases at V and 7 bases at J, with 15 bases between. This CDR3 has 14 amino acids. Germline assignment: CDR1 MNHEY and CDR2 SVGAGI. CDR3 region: CASRTGPGGGELFF. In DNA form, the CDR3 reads TGTGCCAGCAGAACAGGCCCCGGGGGCGGGGAGCTGTTTTTT.

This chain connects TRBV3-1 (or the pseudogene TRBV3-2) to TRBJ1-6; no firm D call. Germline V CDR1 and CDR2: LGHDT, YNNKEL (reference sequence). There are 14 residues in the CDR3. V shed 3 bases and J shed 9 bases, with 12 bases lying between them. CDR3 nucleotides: TGTGCCAGCAGCCATCGAGGGCGCGGTTCACCCCTCCACTTT. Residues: CASSHRGRGSPLHF.

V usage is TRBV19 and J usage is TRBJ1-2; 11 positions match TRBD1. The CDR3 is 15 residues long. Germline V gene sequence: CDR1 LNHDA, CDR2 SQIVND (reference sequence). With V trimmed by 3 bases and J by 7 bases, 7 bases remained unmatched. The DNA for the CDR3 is TGTGCCAGTAGTATGTACGGGACAGGGGGATTTGGCTACACCTTC. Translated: CASSMYGTGGFGYTF.

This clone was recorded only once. DNA for the CDR3: TGTGCCAGCAGTGAACCCTTCCGGGACAGGGATGAAAAACTGTTTTTT. Encoded protein: CASSEPFRDRDEKLFF. The V call is TRBV6-1, the J call TRBJ1-4; 9 bases line up with TRBD1. The CDR3 has 16 amino acids. Germline CDR1 is MNHNS and CDR2 is SASEGT. The V gene end was trimmed by 2 bases and the J gene end by 6 bases; junction bases not matched to a gene: 7.

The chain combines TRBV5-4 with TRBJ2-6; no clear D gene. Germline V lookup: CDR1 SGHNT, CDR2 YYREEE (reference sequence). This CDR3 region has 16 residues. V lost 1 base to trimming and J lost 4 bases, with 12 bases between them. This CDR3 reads CASSLQAAPGANVLTF. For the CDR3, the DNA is TGTGCCAGCAGCTTGCAGGCCGCGCCAGGGGCCAACGTCCTGACTTTC.

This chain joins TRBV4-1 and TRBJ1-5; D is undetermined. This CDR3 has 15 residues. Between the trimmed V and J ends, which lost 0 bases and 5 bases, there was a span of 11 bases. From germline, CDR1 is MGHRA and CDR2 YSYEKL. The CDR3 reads CASSQDPRRDQPQHF. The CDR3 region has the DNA TGCGCCAGCAGCCAAGATCCACGGCGGGATCAGCCCCAGCATTTT.

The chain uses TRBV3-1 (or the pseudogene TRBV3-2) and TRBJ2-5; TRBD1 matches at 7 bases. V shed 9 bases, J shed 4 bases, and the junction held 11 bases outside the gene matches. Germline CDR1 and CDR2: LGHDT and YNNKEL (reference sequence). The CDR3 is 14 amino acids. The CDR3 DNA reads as TGTGCCAGTCAGAAATTACAGGGGCGAGAGACCCAGTACTTC. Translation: CASQKLQGRETQYF.

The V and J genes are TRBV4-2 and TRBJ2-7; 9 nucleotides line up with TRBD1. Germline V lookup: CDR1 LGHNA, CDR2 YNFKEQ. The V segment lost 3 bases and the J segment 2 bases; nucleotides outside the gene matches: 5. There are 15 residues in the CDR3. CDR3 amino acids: CASSQGGQGPYEQYF. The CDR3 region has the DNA TGTGCCAGCAGCCAGGGGGGACAGGGCCCCTACGAGCAGTACTTC.

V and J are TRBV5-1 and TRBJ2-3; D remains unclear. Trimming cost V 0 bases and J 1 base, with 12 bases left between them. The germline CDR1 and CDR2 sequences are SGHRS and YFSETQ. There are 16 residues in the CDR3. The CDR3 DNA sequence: TGCGCCAGCAGCTTGGCTGGCACCTTCGGCACAGATACGCAGTATTTT. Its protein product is CASSLAGTFGTDTQYF.

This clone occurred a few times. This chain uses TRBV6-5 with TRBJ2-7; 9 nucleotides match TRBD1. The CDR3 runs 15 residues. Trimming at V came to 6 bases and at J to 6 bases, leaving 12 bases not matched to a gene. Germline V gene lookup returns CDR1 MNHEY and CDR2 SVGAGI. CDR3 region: CASSRTGQGPSEQYF. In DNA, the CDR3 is TGTGCCAGCAGCCGAACGGGACAGGGCCCGAGCGAGCAGTACTTC.

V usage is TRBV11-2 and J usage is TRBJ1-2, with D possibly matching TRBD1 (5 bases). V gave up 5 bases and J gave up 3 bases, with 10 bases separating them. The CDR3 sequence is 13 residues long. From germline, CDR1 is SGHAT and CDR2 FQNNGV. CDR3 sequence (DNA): TGTGCCAGCAGCCGAACAGGAGACTATGGCTACACCTTC. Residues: CASSRTGDYGYTF.

CDR3 DNA sequence: TGTGCCAGCAGCTCGCGACTAGCGGGGGGCCTTGCGTACATTCAGTACTTC. Its protein is CASSSRLAGGLAYIQYF. This sequence joins TRBV5-6 and TRBJ2-4; 13 bases align to TRBD2. V lost 3 bases and J lost 8; bases outside the gene matches: 11. Germline CDR1 SGHDT, CDR2 YYEEEE. The CDR3 has 17 amino acids.

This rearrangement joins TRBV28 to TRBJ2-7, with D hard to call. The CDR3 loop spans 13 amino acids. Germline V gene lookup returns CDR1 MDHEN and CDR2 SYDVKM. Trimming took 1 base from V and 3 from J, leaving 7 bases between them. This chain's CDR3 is CASSLLNSYEQYF. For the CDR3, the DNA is TGTGCCAGCAGTTTATTGAACAGCTACGAGCAGTACTTC.

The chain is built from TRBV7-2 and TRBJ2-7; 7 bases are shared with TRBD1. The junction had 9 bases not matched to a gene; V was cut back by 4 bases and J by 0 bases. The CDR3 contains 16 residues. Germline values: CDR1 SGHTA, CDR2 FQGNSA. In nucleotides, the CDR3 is TGTGCCAGCAGCTCGGCCGGGACAGTAAGCTCCTACGAGCAGTACTTC. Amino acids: CASSSAGTVSSYEQYF.

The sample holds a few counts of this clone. The CDR3 here is CASSWTGRGLAGEYF. In nucleotides, the CDR3 is TGTGCCAGCAGCTGGACCGGACGAGGACTAGCGGGGGAGTATTTT. The chain carries TRBV11-2 and TRBJ2-3, with 13 bases that match TRBD2. CDR1 and CDR2 (germline): SGHAT, FQNNGV. The J segment lost 13 bases and the V segment lost 4 bases, leaving 11 bases of the junction unmatched. There are 15 residues in the CDR3.

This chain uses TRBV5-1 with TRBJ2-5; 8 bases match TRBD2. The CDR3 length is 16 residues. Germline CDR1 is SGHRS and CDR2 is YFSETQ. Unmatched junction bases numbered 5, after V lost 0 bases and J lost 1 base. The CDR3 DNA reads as TGCGCCAGCAGCTTGGGTGTAGCGGGGCTCCAAGAGACCCAGTACTTC. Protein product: CASSLGVAGLQETQYF.

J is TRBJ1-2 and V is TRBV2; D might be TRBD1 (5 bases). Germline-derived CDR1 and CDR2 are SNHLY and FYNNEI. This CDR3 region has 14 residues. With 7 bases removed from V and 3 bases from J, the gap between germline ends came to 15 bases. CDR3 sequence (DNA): TGTGCCAGCAAGGAGGGCCAGGGCCACTATGGCTACACCTTC. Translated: CASKEGQGHYGYTF.

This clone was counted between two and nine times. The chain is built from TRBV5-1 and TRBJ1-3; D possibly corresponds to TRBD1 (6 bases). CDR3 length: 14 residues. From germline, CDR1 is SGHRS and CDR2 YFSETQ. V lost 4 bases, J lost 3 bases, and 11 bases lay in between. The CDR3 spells CASSQGRNGNTIYF. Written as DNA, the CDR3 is TGCGCCAGCAGCCAGGGGCGTAATGGAAACACCATATATTTT.

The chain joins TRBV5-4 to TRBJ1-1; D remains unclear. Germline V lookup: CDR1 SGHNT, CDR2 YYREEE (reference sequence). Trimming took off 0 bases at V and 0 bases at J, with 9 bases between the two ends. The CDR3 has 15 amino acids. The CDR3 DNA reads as TGTGCCAGCAGCTTGGTGGGCACCATGAACACTGAAGCTTTCTTT. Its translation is CASSLVGTMNTEAFF.

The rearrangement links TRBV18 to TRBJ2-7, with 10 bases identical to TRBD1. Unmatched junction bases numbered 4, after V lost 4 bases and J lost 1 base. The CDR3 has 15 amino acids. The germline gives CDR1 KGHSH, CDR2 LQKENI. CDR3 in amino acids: CASSLDRGPSYEQYF. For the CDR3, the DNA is TGTGCCAGCTCACTTGACAGGGGGCCATCCTACGAGCAGTACTTC.